These 25 T cell receptor beta chains were all obtained from the same sample, sequenced in a study of T cell clones after liver transplantation (dated by TCRdb to the late 2010s). The time point label of this sample denotes: pre-transplant. The library was obtained by the immunoSEQ multiplex PCR assay. TCRdb retrieved this table from immuneACCESS and kept in-frame rearrangements only. Not all clones are present; in checked studies, unresolved V genes account for under half, and no reason is known for the remainder. The sample table holds just over 60,000 clones, of which about 70% were seen once. Roughly 15% of the sample goes to the ten largest clones. The specimen comprised CD4+ T cells from blood, sampled before liver transplant. The receptor source for this set is a human donor who received a liver transplant.

The rearrangement uses TRBV28 and TRBJ2-3; TRBD1 matches at 8 bases. Germline lookup yields CDR1 MDHEN and CDR2 SYDVKM. The CDR3 runs 16 residues. V lost 5 bases to trimming and J lost 6 bases; unmatched junction nucleotides: 13. The CDR3 sequence: CASSLQGAQGWDTQYF. In DNA, the CDR3 is TGTGCCAGCAGTCTGCAGGGGGCTCAAGGGTGGGATACGCAGTATTTT.

V usage is TRBV9 and J usage is TRBJ2-3; 8 positions agree with TRBD2. The CDR3 sequence is 16 residues long. The J segment lost 1 base and the V segment lost 3 bases, leaving 7 bases of the junction unmatched. CDR1 is SGDLS and CDR2 is YYNGEE in the germline V gene. Here the CDR3 DNA reads TGTGCCAGCAGCGGTAGGTTAGCGGGGCGCACAGATACGCAGTATTTT. Translating gives CASSGRLAGRTDTQYF.

The chain uses TRBV10-3 and TRBJ1-2, with TRBD1 matching 7 bases. Trimming took 0 bases from V and 7 from J; bases not matched to a gene: 8. The CDR3 has 15 residues. Germline V gene lookup returns CDR1 ENHRY and CDR2 SYGVKD. Here the CDR3 reads CAISESVTGPPGYTF. DNA for the CDR3: TGTGCCATCAGTGAGTCAGTGACAGGGCCGCCTGGCTACACCTTC.

This chain joins TRBV5-6 and TRBJ1-6, with a tentative D call TRBD1 (5 bases). Deletions cut 2 bases from V and 0 bases from J, with 18 bases between. The V gene's germline CDR1 is SGHDT and CDR2 YYEEEE. This CDR3 is built from 19 residues. The CDR3 nucleotides are TGTGCCAGCAGCTTACTCGGGACTGACTACAGCTCCTATAATTCACCCCTCCACTTT. This encodes CASSLLGTDYSSYNSPLHF.

The chain couples TRBV6-1 to TRBJ2-1; 8 bases fit TRBD2. The trim removed 4 bases at V and 3 bases at J, leaving 5 bases unmatched. Germline CDR1 reads MNHNS; CDR2 reads SASEGT. This CDR3 region has 15 residues. Here the CDR3 reads CASSAGAGGYNEQFF. The DNA of the CDR3 is TGTGCCAGCAGTGCAGGGGCGGGGGGCTACAATGAGCAGTTCTTC.

This chain joins TRBV6-4 and TRBJ2-1; possible D gene TRBD1, 6 bases. Trimming cost V 8 bases and J 6 bases, with 14 bases left between them. The CDR3 contains 13 residues. Germline CDR1 and CDR2: MRHNA and SNTAGT. The CDR3 bases are TGTGCCAGCGCTCCGAGAGGGGGCAATGAGCAGTTCTTC. The encoded protein is CASAPRGGNEQFF.

This chain connects TRBV30 to TRBJ2-2, with 10 positions matching TRBD1. With V trimmed by 0 bases and J by 3 bases, 4 bases remained unmatched. Germline V gives CDR1 GTSNPN, CDR2 SVGIG (reference sequence). The CDR3 contains 16 residues. CDR3: CAWSVRGTGDTGELFF. In DNA form, the CDR3 reads TGTGCCTGGAGTGTACGAGGGACAGGGGACACCGGGGAGCTGTTTTTT.

This clone was detected a few times. Other DNA sequences in the sample encode the same CDR3. The chain employs TRBV6-5 and TRBJ1-2; no clear D. Trimming took 0 bases from V and 4 from J, leaving 6 bases between them. Germline V gives CDR1 MNHEY, CDR2 SVGAGI. The CDR3 totals 13 residues. As DNA, the CDR3 is TGTGCCAGCAGTTACTCGAACAGCTATGGCTACACCTTC. Translating it yields CASSYSNSYGYTF.

The rearrangement joins TRBV19 to TRBJ2-3; the D gene is possibly TRBD1 (5 bases). Germline lookup yields CDR1 LNHDA and CDR2 SQIVND (reference sequence). V lost 4 bases to trimming and J lost 2 bases, with 13 bases between them. This CDR3 is built from 15 residues. CDR3 bases: TGTGCCAGTAGTAATAGACAGTTCTCCACAGATACGCAGTATTTT. Encoded protein: CASSNRQFSTDTQYF.

This clone appeared a few times. The rearrangement joins TRBV4-1 to TRBJ2-4; 7 positions agree with TRBD1. Germline V gene sequence: CDR1 MGHRA, CDR2 YSYEKL. The trim removed 4 bases at V and 3 bases at J, leaving 9 bases unmatched. This CDR3 comprises 16 residues. The CDR3 reads CASSPTGIVGKNIQYF. CDR3 sequence (DNA): TGCGCCAGCAGCCCGACAGGGATCGTAGGCAAAAACATTCAGTACTTC.

This clone has at least ten counts. The CDR3 DNA sequence: TGTGCCAGCGGGCAGGACAGGGCCTATGGCTACACCTTC. Its translation: CASGQDRAYGYTF. The rearrangement uses TRBV16 and TRBJ1-2, with 8 bases lining up with TRBD1. V was clipped by 8 bases and J by 4 bases; unmatched bases: 6. The CDR3 extends over 13 amino acids. The germline V gene encodes CDR1 KGHSY and CDR2 FQNENV. Supplemented by reference TRBV16 and TRBJ1-2, the full variable domain reads GEEVAQTPKHLVRGEGQKAKLYCAPIKGHSYVFWYQQVLKNEFKFLISFQNENVFDETGMPKERFSAKCLPNSPCSLEIQATKLEDSAVYFCASGQDRAYGYTFGSGTRLTVV.

V gene TRBV6-6 combines with J gene TRBJ1-6, with TRBD1 identical over 10 bases. The CDR3 covers 16 residues. V lost 4 bases and J lost 3; bases outside the gene matches: 3. CDR1 MNHNY and CDR2 SVGAGI come from the germline V gene (reference sequence). CDR3 loop: CASSSGQGGYNSPLHF. The CDR3 DNA reads as TGTGCCAGCAGTTCCGGACAGGGGGGCTATAATTCACCCCTCCACTTT.

The V call is TRBV6-1, the J call TRBJ1-1; TRBD1 might be the D (5 bases). The CDR3 consists of 15 residues. In germline, CDR1 is MNHNS, CDR2 SASEGT. V lost 4 bases and J 4 bases, leaving 16 bases between the germline ends. The CDR3 protein is CASSASRGVGTEAFF. DNA of the CDR3: TGTGCCAGCAGTGCCAGTCGGGGGGTGGGCACTGAAGCTTTCTTT.

This clone has only a few counts. The CDR3 here is CASIETGKSYEQYF. CDR3 DNA sequence: TGTGCCAGCATCGAGACAGGGAAATCCTACGAGCAGTACTTC. The chain combines TRBV7-8 with TRBJ2-7, with 7 bases fitting TRBD1. The CDR3 loop spans 14 amino acids. J gave up 1 base and V 7 bases, and 7 bases lay outside the gene matches. The V gene's germline CDR1 is SGHVS and CDR2 FQNEAQ.

CDR3: CASSIATSTDTQYF. DNA of the CDR3: TGTGCCAGTAGTATAGCTACTAGCACAGATACGCAGTATTTT. This chain connects TRBV19 to TRBJ2-3; D gene ambiguous. Germline V gene lookup returns CDR1 LNHDA and CDR2 SQIVND (reference sequence). The ends were cut back, 1 base at V and 0 bases at J, with 5 bases in the middle. This CDR3 spans 14 amino acids. The variable domain in full, completed from reference TRBV19 and TRBJ2-3, reads DGGITQSPKYLFRKEGQNVTLSCEQNLNHDAMYWYRQDPGQGLRLIYYSQIVNDFQKGDIAEGYSVSREKKESFPLTVTSAQKNPTAFYLCASSIATSTDTQYFGPGTRLTVL.

The chain couples TRBV9 to TRBJ2-3; weak D call: TRBD2 (6 bases). Deletions cut 1 base from V and 0 bases from J, with 15 bases between. Germline V gives CDR1 SGDLS, CDR2 YYNGEE. This CDR3 has 17 amino acids. CDR3 region: CASSVYGGPLSTDTQYF. The CDR3 coding sequence is TGTGCCAGCAGCGTATACGGAGGGCCCCTAAGCACAGATACGCAGTATTTT.

This clone was seen just once. The chain has TRBV20-1 and TRBJ1-2, with D hard to call. The CDR3 consists of 11 residues. Looked up from germline, CDR1 is DFQATT and CDR2 is SNEGSKA (reference sequence). V lost 5 bases and J 13 bases, leaving 17 bases between the germline ends. The DNA of the CDR3 is TGCAGTGCTGCCCGTTCGAGCTCGTCCACCTTC. This sequence encodes CSAARSSSSTF.

The chain recombines TRBV7-9 with TRBJ1-5, with D possibly TRBD1 on 5 matching bases. The ends were cut back, 1 base at V and 6 bases at J, with 13 bases in the middle. In germline, CDR1 is SEHNR, CDR2 FQNEAQ (reference sequence). This CDR3 is 15 amino acids long. CDR3: CASSLDGGGVQPQHF. In DNA form, the CDR3 reads TGTGCCAGCAGCTTAGACGGGGGTGGTGTTCAGCCCCAGCATTTT. The variable domain in full, completed from reference TRBV7-9 and TRBJ1-5, reads DTGVSQNPRHKITKRGQNVTFRCDPISEHNRLYWYRQTLGQGPEFLTYFQNEAQLEKSRLLSDRFSAERPKGSFSTLEIQRTEQGDSAMYLCASSLDGGGVQPQHFGDGTRLSIL.

This chain connects TRBV19 to TRBJ1-3; 9 bases align to TRBD1. This CDR3 has 14 amino acids. J was trimmed by 4 bases and V by 6 bases; bases with no gene match: 4. In germline, CDR1 is LNHDA, CDR2 SQIVND (reference sequence). DNA for the CDR3: TGTGCCAGTAGCCGACAGGGGGAAGGAAACACCATATATTTT. This translates into CASSRQGEGNTIYF.

The J gene is TRBJ2-1, the V gene TRBV11-3; TRBD1 might be the D (5 bases). The V end lost 0 bases, the J end lost 7 bases, and 13 bases lay between the germline ends. Germline V gene sequence: CDR1 SGHNT, CDR2 YENEEA. This CDR3 has 15 residues. CDR3: CASSLEDNSRNEQFF. The CDR3 nucleotides read TGTGCCAGCAGCTTAGAGGACAATTCAAGGAATGAGCAGTTCTTC.

The chain carries TRBV9 and TRBJ1-1; D is possibly TRBD1 (6 bases). Germline CDR1 reads SGDLS; CDR2 reads YYNGEE. V lost 5 bases and J 1 base, leaving 9 bases between the germline ends. The CDR3 contains 13 residues. CDR3 bases: TGTGCCAGCAGTCAGACAGGGAACACTGAAGCTTTCTTT. Residues: CASSQTGNTEAFF.

The rearrangement uses TRBV18 and TRBJ2-1, with TRBD2 matching over 8 bases. The CDR3 consists of 15 residues. The ends lost 3 bases at V and 4 bases at J; junction bases unmatched: 5. CDR1 is KGHSH and CDR2 is LQKENI in the germline V gene. CDR3 sequence: CASSPSTSGYNEQFF. CDR3 sequence (DNA): TGTGCCAGCTCACCGTCAACTAGCGGTTACAATGAGCAGTTCTTC.

The genes are TRBV18 and TRBJ1-2, with 7 positions matching TRBD1. The CDR3 extends over 13 amino acids. The V gene end was trimmed by 6 bases and the J gene end by 3 bases; junction bases not matched to a gene: 4. From germline, CDR1 is KGHSH and CDR2 LQKENI. CDR3 nucleotide sequence: TGTGCCAGCTCGCAAGGGACAGACTATGGCTACACCTTC. It specifies CASSQGTDYGYTF.

The gene calls are TRBV5-4 and TRBJ1-4, with 10 bases aligning to TRBD1. The CDR3 covers 14 residues. Germline trimming cut 4 bases from V and 8 bases from J; bases unmatched to any gene: 5. CDR1 and CDR2 from the germline V gene are SGHNT and YYREEE (reference sequence). The CDR3 loop reads CASSQDRGREKLFF. The CDR3 DNA reads as TGTGCCAGCAGCCAGGACAGGGGGAGGGAAAAACTGTTTTTT.

This chain uses TRBV5-6 with TRBJ1-2; 10 positions match TRBD1. CDR3 length: 14 amino acids. J was trimmed by 4 bases and V by 6 bases; bases with no gene match: 6. Germline-derived CDR1 and CDR2 are SGHDT and YYEEEE. The DNA of the CDR3 is TGTGCCAGCATCTCCGGGACAGGGGTCTATGGCTACACCTTC. Protein: CASISGTGVYGYTF.